This T cell receptor beta chain was sequenced for a study of CD8+CD57+ T cells in acquired aplastic anemia. Previously, flow cytometry had revealed CD8+CD57+ cell expansion in the patients chosen for sequencing. Study findings and constraints: Shared by patients and controls, approximately 29 CD8+ CDR3s were abundant in patients.

Template material for TCR beta VDJ and CDR3 profiling consisted of genomic DNA. Each CDR3 protein is one row after TCRdb ran MiXCR on the reads. This sample has 160,000 or so distinct CDR3 sequences; around 48% occur once, and the top ten carry approximately 2.8%. Turning to this clonotype: What it recognizes is unknown.

Material for sequencing was sorted CD4+, CD8+, or CD8+CD57+ T cells (not recorded which) from PBMCs. The clonotype comes from a human donor with aplastic anemia.

CDR3 bases: TGTGCCAGCAGCTCAGGGGTGTACACTGAAGCTTTCTTT. Its translation is CASSSGVYTEAFF. V and J are TRBV7-2 and TRBJ1-1; TRBD1 is a possible D gene (6 bases). The CDR3 runs to 13 residues. Trimming removed 4 bases from V and 3 bases from J, with 9 bases in between. Germline V gene sequence: CDR1 SGHTA, CDR2 FQGNSA. The full variable domain, in which reference TRBV7-2 and TRBJ1-1 provide the parts outside the CDR3, is GAGVSQSPSNKVTEKGKDVELRCDPISGHTALYWYRQSLGQGLEFLIYFQGNSAPDKSGLPSDRFSAERTGGSVSTLTIQRTQQEDSAVYLCASSSGVYTEAFFGQGTRLTVV.